The next 3 T cell receptor beta chains were all read from a single sample in a study of blood T cell repertoires in COVID-19. Using immunoSEQ multiplex PCR, the repertoire was profiled, and TCRdb retains in-frame clones only, with some absent. The sample lists nearly 55,000 clones, about 86% occurring once. Material for sequencing was peripheral blood. The source of these receptors is a man aged 65 to 85 with active COVID-19.

The V call is TRBV5-1, the J call TRBJ2-7; 9 nucleotides align to TRBD2. Germline V gene lookup returns CDR1 SGHRS and CDR2 YFSETQ. The V and J ends lost 0 bases and 2 bases, in that order; junction bases with no gene match: 6. This CDR3 has 16 residues. CDR3 loop: CASSLEWTSEPYEQYF. The CDR3 DNA is TGCGCCAGCAGCTTGGAATGGACTAGCGAACCCTACGAGCAGTACTTC.

This clone was detected many times. CDR3 amino acids: CASAPLDSGEQETQYF. CDR3 in DNA: TGTGCCAGCGCTCCCTTGGATAGCGGGGAGCAAGAGACCCAGTACTTC. This rearrangement joins TRBV27 to TRBJ2-5; TRBD2 matches 8 bases. CDR3 length equals 16 residues. Germline V gene sequence: CDR1 MNHEY, CDR2 SMNVEV (reference sequence). V was pared by 8 bases and J by 2 bases, with 13 bases of the junction left unmatched.

The chain has TRBV4-3 and TRBJ1-3; 7 bases match TRBD1. Germline V gives CDR1 LGHNA, CDR2 YSLEER. V lost 4 bases and J lost 2; bases outside the gene matches: 2. This CDR3 region has 14 residues. As DNA, the CDR3 is TGCGCCAGCAGCCCAGGGGGGACTGGAAACACCATATATTTT. Translation: CASSPGGTGNTIYF.